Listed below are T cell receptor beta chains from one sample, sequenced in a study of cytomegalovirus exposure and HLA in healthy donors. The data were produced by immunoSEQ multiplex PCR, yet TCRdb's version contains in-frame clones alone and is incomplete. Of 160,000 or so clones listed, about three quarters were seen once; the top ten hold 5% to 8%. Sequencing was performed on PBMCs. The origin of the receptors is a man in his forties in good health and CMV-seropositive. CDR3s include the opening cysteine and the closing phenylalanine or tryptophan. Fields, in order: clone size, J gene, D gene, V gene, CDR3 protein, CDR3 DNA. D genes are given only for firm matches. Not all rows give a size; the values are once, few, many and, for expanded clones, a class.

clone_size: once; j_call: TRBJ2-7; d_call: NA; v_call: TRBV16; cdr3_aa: CASSQSVSEQYF; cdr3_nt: TGTGCCAGCAGCCAATCCGTGAGCGAGCAGTACTTC
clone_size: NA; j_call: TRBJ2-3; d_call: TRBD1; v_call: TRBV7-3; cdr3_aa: CASSSSLDRESTDTQYF; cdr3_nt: TGTGCCAGCAGCTCCTCTTTGGACAGGGAAAGCACAGATACGCAGTATTTT
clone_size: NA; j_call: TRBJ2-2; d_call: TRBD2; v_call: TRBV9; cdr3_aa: CASSVDMGGAGELFF; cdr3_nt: TGTGCCAGCAGCGTAGATATGGGAGGGGCCGGGGAGCTGTTTTTT
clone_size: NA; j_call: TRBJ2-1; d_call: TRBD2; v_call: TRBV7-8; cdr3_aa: CASSLGGASGIVEQFF; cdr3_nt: TGTGCCAGCAGCTTAGGTGGGGCTAGCGGGATCGTGGAGCAGTTCTTC
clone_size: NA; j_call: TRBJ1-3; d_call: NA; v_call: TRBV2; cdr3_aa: CASSEVQGSGNTIYF; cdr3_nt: TGTGCCAGCAGTGAAGTACAGGGTTCAGGAAACACCATATATTTT
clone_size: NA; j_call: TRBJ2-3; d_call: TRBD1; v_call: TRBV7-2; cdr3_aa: CASSSQGLRGADTQYF; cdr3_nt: TGTGCCAGCAGCTCACAGGGGCTCCGAGGGGCAGATACGCAGTATTTT
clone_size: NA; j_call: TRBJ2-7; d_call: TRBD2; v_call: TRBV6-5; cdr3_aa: CASSRLAGLNEQYF; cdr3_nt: TGTGCCAGCAGTAGACTAGCGGGATTAAACGAGCAGTACTTC
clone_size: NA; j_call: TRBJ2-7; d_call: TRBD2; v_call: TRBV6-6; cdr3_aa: CASTGDYSYEQYF; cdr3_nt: TGTGCCAGCACCGGGGACTATTCCTACGAGCAGTACTTC
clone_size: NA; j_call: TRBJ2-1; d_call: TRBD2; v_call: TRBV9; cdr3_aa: CASSARLAASSYNEQFF; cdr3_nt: TGTGCCAGCAGCGCCCGACTAGCGGCTAGCTCCTACAATGAGCAGTTCTTC
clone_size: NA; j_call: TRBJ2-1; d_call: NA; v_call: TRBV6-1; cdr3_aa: CASSEGLGQLGNEQFF; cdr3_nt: TGTGCCAGCAGTGAGGGGTTAGGACAACTTGGGAATGAGCAGTTCTTC
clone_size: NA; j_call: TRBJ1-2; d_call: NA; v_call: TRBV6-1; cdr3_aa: CATMDSLGWIGGYTF; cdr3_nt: TGTGCCACTATGGACAGCCTCGGGTGGATCGGTGGCTACACCTTC
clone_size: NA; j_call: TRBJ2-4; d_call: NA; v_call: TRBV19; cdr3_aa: CASSIGDSAIQYF; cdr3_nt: TGTGCCAGTAGTATCGGAGACTCTGCTATTCAGTACTTC
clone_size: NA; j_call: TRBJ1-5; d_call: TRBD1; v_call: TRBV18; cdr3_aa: CASSTGQAGNQPQHF; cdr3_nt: TGTGCCAGCTCAACGGGACAGGCAGGCAATCAGCCCCAGCATTTT
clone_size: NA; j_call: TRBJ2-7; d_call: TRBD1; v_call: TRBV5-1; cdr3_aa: CASSDPQGANEQYF; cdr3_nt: TGCGCCAGCAGCGACCCACAGGGGGCAAATGAGCAGTACTTC
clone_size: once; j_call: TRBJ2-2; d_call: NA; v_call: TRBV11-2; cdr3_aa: CASSLVGSGYTGELFF; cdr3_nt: TGTGCCAGCAGCTTAGTGGGTAGCGGATACACCGGGGAGCTGTTTTTT
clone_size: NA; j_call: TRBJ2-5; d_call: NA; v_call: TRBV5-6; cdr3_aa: CASSLEQYQETQYF; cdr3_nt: TGTGCCAGCAGCTTGGAACAGTACCAAGAGACCCAGTACTTC
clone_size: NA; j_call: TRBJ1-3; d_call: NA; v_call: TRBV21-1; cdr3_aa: CASSGVNGGLSGNTIYF; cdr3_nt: TGTGCCAGCAGCGGGGTCAACGGGGGGCTCTCTGGAAACACCATATATTTT
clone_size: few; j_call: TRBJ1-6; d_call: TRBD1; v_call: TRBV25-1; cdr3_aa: CASSPGQGLNSPLHF; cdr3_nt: TGTGCCAGCAGTCCGGGACAGGGGCTTAATTCACCCCTCCACTTT
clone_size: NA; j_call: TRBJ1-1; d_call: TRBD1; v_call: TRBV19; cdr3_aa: CASYTGGTEAFF; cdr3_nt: TGTGCCAGCTACACAGGGGGCACTGAAGCTTTCTTT
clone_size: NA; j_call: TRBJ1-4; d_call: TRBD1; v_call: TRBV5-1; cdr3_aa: CASAGTGYEKLFF; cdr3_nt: TGCGCCAGCGCCGGGACAGGGTATGAAAAACTGTTTTTT
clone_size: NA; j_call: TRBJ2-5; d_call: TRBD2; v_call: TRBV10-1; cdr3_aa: CASSESLSGRTNF; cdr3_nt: TGCGCCAGCAGTGAGTCTTTGAGCGGGAGGACTAACTTC
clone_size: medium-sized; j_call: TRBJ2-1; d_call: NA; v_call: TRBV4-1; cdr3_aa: CASSQGAMNEQFF; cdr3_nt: TGCGCCAGCAGCCAAGGAGCGATGAATGAGCAGTTCTTC
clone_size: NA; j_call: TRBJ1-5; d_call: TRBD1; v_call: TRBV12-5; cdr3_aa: CASGSNRGLTGQPQHF; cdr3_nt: TGTGCTAGTGGTTCCAACAGGGGGCTCACCGGTCAGCCCCAGCATTTT
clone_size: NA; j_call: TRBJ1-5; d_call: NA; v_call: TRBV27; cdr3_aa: CASRDSYSNQPQHF; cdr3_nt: TGTGCCAGCAGGGACTCTTATAGCAATCAGCCCCAGCATTTT
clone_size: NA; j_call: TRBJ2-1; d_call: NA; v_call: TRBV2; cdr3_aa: CASSPHLRQNEQFF; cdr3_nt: TGTGCCAGCAGCCCACACCTTCGACAGAATGAGCAGTTCTTC
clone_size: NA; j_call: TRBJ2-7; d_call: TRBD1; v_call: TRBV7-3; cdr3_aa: CASSLKGQGGFEQYF; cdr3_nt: TGTGCCAGCAGCTTAAAGGGACAGGGCGGGTTCGAGCAGTACTTC
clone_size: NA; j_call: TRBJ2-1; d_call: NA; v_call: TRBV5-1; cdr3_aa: CASSWRSTGIGGRDTEQFF; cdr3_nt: TGCGCCAGCAGCTGGAGGTCCACCGGGATAGGTGGTCGGGATACTGAGCAGTTCTTC
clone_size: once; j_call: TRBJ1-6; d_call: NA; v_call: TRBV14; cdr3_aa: CASSLRDIWSPLHF; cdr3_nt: TGTGCCAGCAGTCTTCGGGACATATGGTCACCCCTCCACTTT
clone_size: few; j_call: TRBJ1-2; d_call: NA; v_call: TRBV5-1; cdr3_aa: CASSSHAGTNYGYTF; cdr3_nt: TGCGCCAGCAGCTCTCATGCCGGGACAAACTATGGCTACACCTTC
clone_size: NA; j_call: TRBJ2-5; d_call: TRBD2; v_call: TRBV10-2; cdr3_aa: CASTAGEETQYF; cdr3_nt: TGCGCCAGCACCGCGGGAGAAGAGACCCAGTACTTC
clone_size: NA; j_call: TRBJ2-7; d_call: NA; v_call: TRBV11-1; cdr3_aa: CASSSTSHKTDEQYF; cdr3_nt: TGTGCCAGCAGCTCCACTAGCCATAAGACCGACGAGCAGTACTTC
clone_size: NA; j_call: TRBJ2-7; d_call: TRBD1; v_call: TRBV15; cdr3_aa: CATSEAGTGDYEQYF; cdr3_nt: TGTGCCACCAGCGAGGCCGGGACAGGGGACTACGAGCAGTACTTC
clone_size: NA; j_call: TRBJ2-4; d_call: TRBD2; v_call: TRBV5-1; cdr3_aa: CASSSAASGRWGAKNIQYF; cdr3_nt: TGCGCCAGCAGCTCCGCGGCTAGCGGGAGATGGGGGGCCAAAAACATTCAGTACTTC
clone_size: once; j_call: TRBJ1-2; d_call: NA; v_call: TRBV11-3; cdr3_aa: CASSLGRNYGYTF; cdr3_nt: TGTGCCAGCAGCTTAGGCAGAAACTATGGCTACACCTTC
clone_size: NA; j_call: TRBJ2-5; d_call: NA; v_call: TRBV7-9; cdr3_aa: CASSLGWATETQYF; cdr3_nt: TGTGCCAGCAGCTTAGGCTGGGCTACAGAGACCCAGTACTTC
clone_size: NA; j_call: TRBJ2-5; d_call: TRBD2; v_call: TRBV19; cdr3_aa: CASSHALAGHQETQYF; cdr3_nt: TGTGCCAGTAGTCACGCACTAGCGGGGCATCAAGAGACCCAGTACTTC
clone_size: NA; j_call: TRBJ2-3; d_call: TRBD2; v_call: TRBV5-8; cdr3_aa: CASSLGLAGIGQDTQYF; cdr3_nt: TGTGCCAGCAGCTTGGGACTAGCGGGTATCGGACAAGATACGCAGTATTTT
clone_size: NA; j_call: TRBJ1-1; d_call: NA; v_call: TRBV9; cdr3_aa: CASSAYGGNTEAFF; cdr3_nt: TGTGCCAGCAGCGCCTACGGGGGGAACACTGAAGCTTTCTTT
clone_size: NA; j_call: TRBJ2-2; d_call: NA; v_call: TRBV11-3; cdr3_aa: CASSRGYRNTGELFF; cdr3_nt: TGTGCCAGCAGCCGGGGGTACAGGAACACCGGGGAGCTGTTTTTT
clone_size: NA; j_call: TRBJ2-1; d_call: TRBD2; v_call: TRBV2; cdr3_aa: CASSILAGDNEQFF; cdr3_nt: TGTGCCAGCAGTATACTAGCGGGAGATAATGAGCAGTTCTTC